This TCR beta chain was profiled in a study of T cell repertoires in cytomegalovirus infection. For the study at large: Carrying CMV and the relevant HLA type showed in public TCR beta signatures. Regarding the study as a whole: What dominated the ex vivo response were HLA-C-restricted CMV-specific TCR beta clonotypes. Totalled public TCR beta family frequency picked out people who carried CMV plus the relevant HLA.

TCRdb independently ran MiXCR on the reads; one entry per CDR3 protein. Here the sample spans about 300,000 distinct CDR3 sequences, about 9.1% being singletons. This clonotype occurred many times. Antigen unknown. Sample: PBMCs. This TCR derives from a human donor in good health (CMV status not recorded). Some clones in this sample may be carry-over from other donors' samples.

As DNA, the CDR3 is TGTGCCAGCAGTACAGGGGGCACTCAGCCCCAGCATTTT. This sequence encodes CASSTGGTQPQHF. The V call is TRBV27, the J call TRBJ1-5; 9 bases match TRBD1. Germline V gene lookup returns CDR1 MNHEY and CDR2 SMNVEV (reference sequence). With 5 bases clipped from V and 6 bases from J, the junction kept 2 bases outside the gene matches. The CDR3 length is 13 residues.